A single sample is the source of the 16 T cell receptor beta chains below, sequenced in a study of immune characterization of retroperitoneal liposarcoma. TCRdb reanalysed the PCR reads using MiXCR and keeps one entry per CDR3 protein. The data show approximately 11,000 distinct CDR3 sequences, around a third seen once. Sequenced sample: tumor tissue. The receptors were sampled from a female donor with retroperitoneal liposarcoma.

This clonotype was seen a few times. The chain carries TRBV6-1 and TRBJ2-1; tentative D call: TRBD2 (6 bases). This CDR3 is built from 12 residues. Germline lookup yields CDR1 MNHNS and CDR2 SASEGT. V was clipped by 11 bases and J by 9 bases, with 17 bases between them. In nucleotides, the CDR3 is TGTGCCGGGGGGAGAGGGTACGGTGAGCAGTTCTTC. This encodes CAGGRGYGEQFF.

In DNA form, the CDR3 reads TGTGCCAGCAGTTCGGGCAGGGGGCGAAGGTACAATGAGCAGTTCTTC. Its protein is CASSSGRGRRYNEQFF. The V call is TRBV6-1, the J call TRBJ2-1; 8 bases align to TRBD1. The CDR3 sequence is 16 residues long. Germline CDR1 MNHNS, CDR2 SASEGT. V was pared by 5 bases and J by 4 bases, with 10 bases of the junction left unmatched.

This clonotype has a handful of counts. The gene calls are TRBV12-3 or TRBV12-4 and TRBJ2-4; TRBD1 or TRBD2 may be the D gene (5 bases each). The CDR3 consists of 16 residues. V was pared by 2 bases and J by 1 base, with 12 bases between. CDR3 bases: TGTGCCAGCAGTTTAAGAGGGGTTGGTGCCAAAAACATTCAGTACTTC. Translated: CASSLRGVGAKNIQYF.

V gene TRBV12-3 or TRBV12-4 combines with J gene TRBJ2-5; TRBD2 might be the D (5 bases). The J call may be mistaken, given a closer DNA end match to TRBJ2-7. The CDR3 has 14 residues. The CDR3 protein is CASSPYGNPAEQYF. CDR3 in DNA: TGTGCCAGCAGTCCCTACGGGAACCCCGCCGAGCAGTACTTC.

This chain links TRBV27 with TRBJ2-2, with D perhaps TRBD1 (6 bases). V was pared by 7 bases and J by 4 bases, with 13 bases between. Germline V gene sequence: CDR1 MNHEY, CDR2 SMNVEV (reference sequence). This CDR3 comprises 14 residues. The CDR3 here is CASKRVGGTGELFF. CDR3 nucleotides: TGTGCCAGCAAAAGGGTAGGGGGCACCGGGGAGCTGTTTTTT.

The chain has TRBV6-5 and TRBJ2-1; D gene uncertain. The CDR3 has 14 residues. With 0 bases removed from V and 13 bases from J, the gap between germline ends came to 16 bases. Per the germline V gene, CDR1 is MNHEY and CDR2 is SVGAGI. CDR3 sequence reads: CASSYSATRRTQFF. CDR3 DNA: TGTGCCAGCAGTTACTCGGCCACTCGGCGGACCCAGTTCTTC.

In its sample, this clonotype was seen many times. The chain is built from TRBV6-1 and TRBJ2-1, with D possibly being TRBD2 (5 bases). CDR1 and CDR2 (germline): MNHNS, SASEGT. Trimming took off 8 bases at V and 7 bases at J, with 24 bases between the two ends. This CDR3 is 16 amino acids long. The CDR3 spells CASVGSGVRMKNEQFF. The CDR3 DNA reads as TGTGCCAGCGTGGGGAGTGGGGTCAGGATGAAAAATGAGCAGTTCTTC.

The table lists this clonotype with a few counts. This sequence joins TRBV6-1 and TRBJ2-1; a weak D match, TRBD2 (6 bases). CDR1 MNHNS and CDR2 SASEGT come from the germline V gene. V was shortened by 7 bases and J by 4 bases, with 17 bases between the two germline ends. The CDR3 totals 15 residues. The CDR3, as DNA: TGTGCCAGCAACCAAGGCGGGAAGGGGTACAATGAGCAGTTCTTC. Protein: CASNQGGKGYNEQFF.

The CDR3 bases are TGTGCCAGCAGCCCCCGGGAGGGACAAGTAATCTACGAGCAGTACTTC. Protein product: CASSPREGQVIYEQYF. The chain links TRBV6-1 to TRBJ2-5; 8 nucleotides align to TRBD2. Near its end, the DNA agrees better with TRBJ2-7, so the J call may be wrong. Germline V CDR1 and CDR2: MNHNS, SASEGT. CDR3 length: 16 residues.

The chain uses TRBV6-5 and TRBJ2-3, with D uncertain. The CDR3 sequence is 11 residues long. Germline V lookup: CDR1 MNHEY, CDR2 SVGAGI. V lost 2 bases to trimming and J lost 4 bases, with 1 base between them. The CDR3 protein is CASSYADTQYF. The CDR3 bases are TGTGCCAGCAGTTACGCAGATACGCAGTATTTT.

A few counts support this clonotype. The V gene is TRBV6-1, the J gene TRBJ2-3; unclear D gene. Between the trimmed V and J ends, which lost 6 bases and 2 bases, there was a span of 9 bases. Germline V gene data show CDR1 as MNHNS and CDR2 as SASEGT. This CDR3 contains 13 residues. CDR3 amino acids: CASRHTPTDTQYF. DNA for the CDR3: TGTGCCAGCAGACACACCCCCACAGATACGCAGTATTTT.

As DNA, the CDR3 is TGTGCCAGCAGCTTAACGGGTTCATCGCAGGGCACTGAAGCTTTCTTT. Translating it yields CASSLTGSSQGTEAFF. The chain combines TRBV7-3 with TRBJ1-1; perhaps TRBD1 as D (5 bases). Germline V CDR1 and CDR2: SGHTA, FQGTGA. CDR3 length equals 16 residues. V was trimmed by 0 bases and J by 4 bases, leaving 15 bases between them.

Comments on this clonotype: A much bigger clone sits one base away, suggesting this may be a read error. V usage is TRBV6-1 and J usage is TRBJ2-1; D remains ambiguous. Trimming removed 0 bases at V and 10 bases at J, with 16 bases between. CDR1 and CDR2 (germline): MNHNS, SASEGT. CDR3 length: 15 residues. CDR3 loop: CASSEAGRNPYEQFF. The CDR3 DNA reads TGTGCCAGCAGTGAAGCGGGCAGGAACCCCTACGAGCAGTTCTTC.

This clonotype showed up just a few times. This chain joins TRBV11-2 and TRBJ2-1, with D possibly called TRBD1 or TRBD2 (5 bases each). The J call may be in error: the DNA end matches TRBJ2-7 better. CDR3 size: 15 residues. CDR1 is SGHAT and CDR2 is FQNNGV in the germline V gene. The CDR3 DNA sequence: TGTGCCAGCAGCTTAGCTTTTGGGGGAACCTACGAGCAGTACTTC. It encodes CASSLAFGGTYEQYF.

CDR3 nucleotides: TGTGCCAGCAGCTTAGCCGGACTAGCGGGAGTTGGAGAGCAGTTCTTC. Encoded protein: CASSLAGLAGVGEQFF. The V gene is TRBV11-2, the J gene TRBJ2-1; 13 bases line up with TRBD2. Trimming at V came to 1 base and at J to 10 bases, leaving 7 bases not matched to a gene. The CDR3 extends over 16 amino acids. CDR1 and CDR2 (germline): SGHAT, FQNNGV.

This rearrangement joins TRBV10-1 to TRBJ2-1; 8 bases map to TRBD1. Trimming removed 0 bases from V and 9 bases from J; junction bases left unmatched: 10. CDR1 is WNHNN, CDR2 SYGVQD, per germline (reference sequence). This CDR3 region has 16 residues. The CDR3 reads CASSESDFRGQGEQFF. The DNA of the CDR3 is TGCGCCAGCAGTGAGTCGGATTTCAGGGGGCAAGGTGAGCAGTTCTTC.